The clone carrying this T cell receptor (beta chain) was seen just once. CDR3 length: 15 residues. The V end was cut by 0 bases, the J end by 1 base, with 6 bases between. Germline CDR1 MNHEY, CDR2 SVGAGI. These data originate in a study of CD4 T cells in relation to SARS-CoV-2 and coronaviruses. Generated by immunoSEQ multiplex PCR, the TCRdb table keeps only in-frame clones and is missing some. The sample records tens of thousands of clones, roughly 94% being singletons. The specimen sequenced was naive CD4+ T cells from PBMCs. Documented subset: naive CD4+ T cells isolated by negative enrichment. This sequence originates from an adult with COVID-19. The V call is TRBV6-5, the J call TRBJ2-2; the D is unclear. This chain's CDR3 is CASSYSYGNTGELFF. In nucleotides, the CDR3 is TGTGCCAGCAGTTACTCTTACGGGAACACCGGGGAGCTGTTTTTT.